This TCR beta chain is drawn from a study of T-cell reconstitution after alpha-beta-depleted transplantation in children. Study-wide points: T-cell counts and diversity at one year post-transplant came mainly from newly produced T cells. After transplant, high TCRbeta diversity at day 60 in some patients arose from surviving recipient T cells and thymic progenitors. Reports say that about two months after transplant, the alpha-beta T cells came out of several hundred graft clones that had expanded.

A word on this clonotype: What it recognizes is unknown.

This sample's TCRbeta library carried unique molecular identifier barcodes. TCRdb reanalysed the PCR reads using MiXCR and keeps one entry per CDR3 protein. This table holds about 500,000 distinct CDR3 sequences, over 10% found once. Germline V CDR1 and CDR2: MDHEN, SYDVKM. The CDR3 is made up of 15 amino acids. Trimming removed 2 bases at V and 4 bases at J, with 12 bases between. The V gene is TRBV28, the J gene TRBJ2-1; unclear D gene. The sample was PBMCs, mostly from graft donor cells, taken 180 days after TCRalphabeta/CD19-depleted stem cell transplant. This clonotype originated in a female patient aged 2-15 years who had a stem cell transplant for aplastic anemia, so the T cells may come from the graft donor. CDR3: CASSLGSETYNEQFF. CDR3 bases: TGTGCCAGCAGTTTAGGTTCCGAGACATACAATGAGCAGTTCTTC.